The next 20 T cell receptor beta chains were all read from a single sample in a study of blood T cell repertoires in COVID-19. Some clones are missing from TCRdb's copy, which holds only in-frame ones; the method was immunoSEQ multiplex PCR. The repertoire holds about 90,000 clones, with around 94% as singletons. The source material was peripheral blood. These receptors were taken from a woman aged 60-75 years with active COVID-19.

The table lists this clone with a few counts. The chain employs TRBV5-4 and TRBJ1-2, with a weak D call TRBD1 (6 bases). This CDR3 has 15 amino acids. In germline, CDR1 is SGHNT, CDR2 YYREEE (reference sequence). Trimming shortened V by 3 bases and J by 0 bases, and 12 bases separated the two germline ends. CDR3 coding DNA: TGTGCCAGCAGCTGGGAGACAGGACCTAACTATGGCTACACCTTC. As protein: CASSWETGPNYGYTF.

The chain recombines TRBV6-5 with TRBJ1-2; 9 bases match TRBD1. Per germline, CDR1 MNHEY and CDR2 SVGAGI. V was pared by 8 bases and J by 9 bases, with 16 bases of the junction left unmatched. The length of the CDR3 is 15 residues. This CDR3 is CASQVDRDRAKRYTF. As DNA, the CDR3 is TGTGCCAGCCAAGTGGACCGGGACAGGGCGAAGCGCTACACCTTC.

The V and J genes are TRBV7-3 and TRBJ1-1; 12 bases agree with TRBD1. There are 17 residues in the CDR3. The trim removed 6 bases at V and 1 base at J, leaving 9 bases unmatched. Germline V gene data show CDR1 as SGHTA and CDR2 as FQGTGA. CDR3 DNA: TGTGCCAGCAGTCTAGGGGGACAGGGGGCCAGGAACACTGAAGCTTTCTTT. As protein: CASSLGGQGARNTEAFF.

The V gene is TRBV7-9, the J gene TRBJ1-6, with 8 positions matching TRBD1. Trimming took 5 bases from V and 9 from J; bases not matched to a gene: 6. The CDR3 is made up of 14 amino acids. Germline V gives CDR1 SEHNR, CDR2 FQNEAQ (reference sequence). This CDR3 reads CASSPTGAGSPLHF. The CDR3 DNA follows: TGTGCCAGCAGCCCGACAGGGGCGGGTTCACCCCTCCACTTT.

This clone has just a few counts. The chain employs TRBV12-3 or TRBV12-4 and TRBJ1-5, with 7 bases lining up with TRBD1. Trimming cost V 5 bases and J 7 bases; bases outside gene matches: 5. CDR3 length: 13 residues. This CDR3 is CASSEDREQPQHF. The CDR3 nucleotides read TGTGCCAGCAGTGAAGACAGGGAGCAGCCCCAGCATTTT.

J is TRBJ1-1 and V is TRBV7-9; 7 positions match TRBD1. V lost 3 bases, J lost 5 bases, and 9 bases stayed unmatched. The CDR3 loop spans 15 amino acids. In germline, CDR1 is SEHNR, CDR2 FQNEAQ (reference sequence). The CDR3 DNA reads TGTGCCAGCAGCTTCTCAGGGGGTTGGGGAACTGAAGCTTTCTTT. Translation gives CASSFSGGWGTEAFF. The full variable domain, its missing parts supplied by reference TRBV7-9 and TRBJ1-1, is DTGVSQNPRHKITKRGQNVTFRCDPISEHNRLYWYRQTLGQGPEFLTYFQNEAQLEKSRLLSDRFSAERPKGSFSTLEIQRTEQGDSAMYLCASSFSGGWGTEAFFGQGTRLTVV.

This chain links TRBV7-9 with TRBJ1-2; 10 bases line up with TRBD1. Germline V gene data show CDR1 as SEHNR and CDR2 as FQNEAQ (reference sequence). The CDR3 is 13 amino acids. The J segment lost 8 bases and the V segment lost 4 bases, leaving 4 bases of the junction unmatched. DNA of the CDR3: TGTGCCAGCAGCTCGGGACAGGGGAGAGGCTACACCTTC. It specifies CASSSGQGRGYTF.

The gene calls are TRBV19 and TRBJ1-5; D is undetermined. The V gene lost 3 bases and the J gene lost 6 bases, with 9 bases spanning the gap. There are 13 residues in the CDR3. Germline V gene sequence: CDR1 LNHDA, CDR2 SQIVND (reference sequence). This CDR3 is CASSMSYGQPQHF. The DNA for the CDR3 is TGTGCCAGTAGTATGAGTTACGGTCAGCCCCAGCATTTT.

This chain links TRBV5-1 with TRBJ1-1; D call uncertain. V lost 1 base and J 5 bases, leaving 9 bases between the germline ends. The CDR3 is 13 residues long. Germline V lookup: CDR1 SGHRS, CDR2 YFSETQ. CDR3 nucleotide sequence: TGCGCCAGCAGCTTGTCAAGTGAGACTGAAGCTTTCTTT. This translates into CASSLSSETEAFF.

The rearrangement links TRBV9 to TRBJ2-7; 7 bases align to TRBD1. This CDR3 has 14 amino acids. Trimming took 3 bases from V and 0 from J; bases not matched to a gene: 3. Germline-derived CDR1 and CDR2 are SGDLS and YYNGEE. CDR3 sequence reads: CASSGGQSSYEQYF. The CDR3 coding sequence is TGTGCCAGCAGCGGGGGACAGAGCTCCTACGAGCAGTACTTC.

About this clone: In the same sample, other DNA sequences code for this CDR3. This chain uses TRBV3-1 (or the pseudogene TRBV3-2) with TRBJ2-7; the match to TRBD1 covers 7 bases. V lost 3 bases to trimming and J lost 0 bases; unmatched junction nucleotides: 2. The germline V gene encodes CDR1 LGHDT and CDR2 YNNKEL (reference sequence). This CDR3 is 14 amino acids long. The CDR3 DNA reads TGTGCCAGCAGCCATAGACAGGGCTCCTACGAGCAGTACTTC. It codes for CASSHRQGSYEQYF.

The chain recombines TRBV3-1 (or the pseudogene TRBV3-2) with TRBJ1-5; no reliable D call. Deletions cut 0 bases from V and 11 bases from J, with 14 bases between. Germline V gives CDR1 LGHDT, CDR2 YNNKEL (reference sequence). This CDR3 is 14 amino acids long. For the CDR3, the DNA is TGTGCCAGCAGCCAAGATTTAACCAGGCCGGCCCAGCATTTT. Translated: CASSQDLTRPAQHF.

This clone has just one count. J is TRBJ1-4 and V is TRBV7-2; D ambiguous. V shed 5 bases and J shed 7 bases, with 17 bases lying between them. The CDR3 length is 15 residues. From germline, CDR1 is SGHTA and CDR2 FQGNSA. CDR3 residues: CASSRRLGSIEKLFF. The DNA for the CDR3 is TGTGCCAGCAGCCGCCGGCTGGGCTCAATTGAAAAACTGTTTTTT.

The CDR3 sequence is CASSYTAGNIQYF. The CDR3 bases are TGTGCCAGCAGTTACACAGCGGGAAACATTCAGTACTTC. The chain recombines TRBV6-2 or TRBV6-3 with TRBJ2-4; maybe TRBD2 (6 bases). V was pared by 2 bases and J by 6 bases, with 8 bases between. The CDR3 consists of 13 residues. Germline loops: CDR1 MNHEY, CDR2 SVGEGT.

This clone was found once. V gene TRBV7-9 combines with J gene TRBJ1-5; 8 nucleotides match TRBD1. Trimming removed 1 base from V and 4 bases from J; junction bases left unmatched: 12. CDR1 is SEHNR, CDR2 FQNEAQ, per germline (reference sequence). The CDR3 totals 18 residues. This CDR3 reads CASSLGSVGQGGNQPQHF. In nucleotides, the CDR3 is TGTGCCAGCAGCTTAGGGTCCGTTGGACAGGGTGGGAATCAGCCCCAGCATTTT.

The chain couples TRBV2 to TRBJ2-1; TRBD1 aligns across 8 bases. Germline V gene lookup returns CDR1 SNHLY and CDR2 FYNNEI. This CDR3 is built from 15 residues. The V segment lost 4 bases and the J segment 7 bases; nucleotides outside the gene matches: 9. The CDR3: CASSGTGWSTNEQFF. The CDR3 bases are TGTGCCAGCAGTGGGACAGGGTGGTCAACAAATGAGCAGTTCTTC.

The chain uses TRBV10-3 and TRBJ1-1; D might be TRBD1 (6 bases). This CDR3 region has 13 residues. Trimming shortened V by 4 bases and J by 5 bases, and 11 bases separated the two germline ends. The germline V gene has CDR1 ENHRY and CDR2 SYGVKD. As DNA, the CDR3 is TGTGCCATCAGTGTTCAGAGGGGGACTGAAGCTTTCTTT. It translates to CAISVQRGTEAFF.

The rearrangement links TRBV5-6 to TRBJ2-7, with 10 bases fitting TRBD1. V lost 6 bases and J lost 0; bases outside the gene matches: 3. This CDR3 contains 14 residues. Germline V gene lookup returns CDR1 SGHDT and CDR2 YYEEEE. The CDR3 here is CASMGQGHSYEQYF. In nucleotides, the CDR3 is TGTGCCAGCATGGGACAGGGGCACTCCTACGAGCAGTACTTC. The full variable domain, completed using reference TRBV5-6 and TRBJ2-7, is DAGVTQSPTHLIKTRGQQVTLRCSPKSGHDTVSWYQQALGQGPQFIFQYYEEEERQRGNFPDRFSGHQFPNYSSELNVNALLLGDSALYLCASMGQGHSYEQYFGPGTRLTVT.

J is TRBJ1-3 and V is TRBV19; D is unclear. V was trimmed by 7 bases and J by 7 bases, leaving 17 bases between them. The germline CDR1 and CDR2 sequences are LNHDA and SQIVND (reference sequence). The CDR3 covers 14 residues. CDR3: CASNAEKTRNTIYF. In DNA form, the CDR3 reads TGTGCCAGTAATGCAGAGAAGACGCGGAACACCATATATTTT.

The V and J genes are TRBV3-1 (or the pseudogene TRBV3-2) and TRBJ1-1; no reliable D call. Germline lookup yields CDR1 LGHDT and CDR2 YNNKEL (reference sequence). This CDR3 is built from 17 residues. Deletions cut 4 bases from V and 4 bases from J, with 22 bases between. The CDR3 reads CASSPLIGGGRVTEAFF. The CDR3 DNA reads TGTGCCAGCAGCCCCCTCATCGGAGGAGGGAGGGTCACTGAAGCTTTCTTT.